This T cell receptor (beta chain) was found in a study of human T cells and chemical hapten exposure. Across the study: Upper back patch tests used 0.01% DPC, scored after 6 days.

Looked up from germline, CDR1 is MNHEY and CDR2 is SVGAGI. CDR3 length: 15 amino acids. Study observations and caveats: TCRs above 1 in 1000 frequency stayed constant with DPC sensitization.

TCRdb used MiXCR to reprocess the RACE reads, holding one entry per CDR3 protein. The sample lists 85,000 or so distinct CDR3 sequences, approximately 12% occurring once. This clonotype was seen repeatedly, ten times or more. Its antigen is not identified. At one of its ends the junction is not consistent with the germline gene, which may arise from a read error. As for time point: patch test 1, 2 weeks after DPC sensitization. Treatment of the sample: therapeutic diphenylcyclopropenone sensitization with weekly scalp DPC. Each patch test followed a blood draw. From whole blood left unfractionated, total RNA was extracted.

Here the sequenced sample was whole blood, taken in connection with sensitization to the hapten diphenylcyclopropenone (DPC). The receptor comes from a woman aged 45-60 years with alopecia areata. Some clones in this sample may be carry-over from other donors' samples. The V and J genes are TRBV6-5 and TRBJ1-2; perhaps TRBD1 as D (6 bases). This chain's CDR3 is CASSPKTGTNFGYTF. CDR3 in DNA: TGTGCCAGCAGCCCTAAAACCGGGACAAACTTTGGCTACACCTTC.